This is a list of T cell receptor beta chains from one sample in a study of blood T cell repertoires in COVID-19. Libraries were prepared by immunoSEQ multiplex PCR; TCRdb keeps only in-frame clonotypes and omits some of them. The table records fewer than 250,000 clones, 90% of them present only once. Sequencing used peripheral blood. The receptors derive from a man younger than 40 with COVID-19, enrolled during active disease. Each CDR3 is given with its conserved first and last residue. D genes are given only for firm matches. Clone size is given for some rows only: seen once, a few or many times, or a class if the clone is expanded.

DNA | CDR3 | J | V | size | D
TGTGCCAGCAGCGTAGAGAGCTCTGGAAACACCATATATTTT | CASSVESSGNTIYF | TRBJ1-3 | TRBV9 | . | .
TGTGCCAGCAGCTCCCTTCAGGGTATGGATGGCTACACCTTC | CASSSLQGMDGYTF | TRBJ1-2 | TRBV7-2 | few | .
TGTGCCAGCAGTTTGTGGCTAGCGGGACTGTACGAGCAGTACTTC | CASSLWLAGLYEQYF | TRBJ2-7 | TRBV28 | . | TRBD2
TGTGCCAGCAGCCCCCACAGGGGGCAGGGTGAAGCTTTCTTT | CASSPHRGQGEAFF | TRBJ1-1 | TRBV7-3 | . | TRBD1
TGCGCCAGCAGCCAAGAAAGGTCCGAGACCGGGACAGGCCGCGGAAACACCATATATTTT | CASSQERSETGTGRGNTIYF | TRBJ1-3 | TRBV4-3 | . | TRBD1
TGTGCAAGTCGCTTAGGCGAGAACACTGAAGCTTTCTTT | CASRLGENTEAFF | TRBJ1-1 | TRBV12-2 | . | .
TGTGCCAGCAGCCAGAAGATGGTAAGGGGAGAAAAACTGTTTTTT | CASSQKMVRGEKLFF | TRBJ1-4 | TRBV3-1/TRBV3-2 | . | .
TGTGCCAGCAGCTTAACTAGCGGGGGGCCTGTGGAGACCCAGTACTTC | CASSLTSGGPVETQYF | TRBJ2-5 | TRBV7-8 | . | TRBD2
TGCGCCAGCAGCCGCGGACAGTTGGGTGAAAAACTGTTTTTT | CASSRGQLGEKLFF | TRBJ1-4 | TRBV4-1 | few | .
TGTGCCTGGAGTGATCCAGGGCGCTCTGGAAACACCATATATTTT | CAWSDPGRSGNTIYF | TRBJ1-3 | TRBV30 | . | .
TGTGCCAGCAGCCGCAAACCGGGACAGCAAACCACCGGGGAGCTGTTTTTT | CASSRKPGQQTTGELFF | TRBJ2-2 | TRBV25-1 | . | TRBD1
TGTGCCAGCAGATCACAGGGAACTAATGAAAAACTGTTTTTT | CASRSQGTNEKLFF | TRBJ1-4 | TRBV7-9 | . | .
TGTGCCAGCAGCCCCGGACTAGCGGGAGGGCAGAGGCGGGAGACCCAGTACTTC | CASSPGLAGGQRRETQYF | TRBJ2-5 | TRBV7-3 | . | TRBD2
TGTGCCTGGAGTCAGGGTGGGGGGGCCTATGGCTACACCTTC | CAWSQGGGAYGYTF | TRBJ1-2 | TRBV30 | few | .
TGTGCCAGCAGTGAAGCCCAGGGGGCTCTCAATGAGCAGTTCTTC | CASSEAQGALNEQFF | TRBJ2-1 | TRBV6-1 | . | TRBD1
TGTGCCAGCAGTCCCATTGGGAGGGCCTACGAGCAGTACTTC | CASSPIGRAYEQYF | TRBJ2-7 | TRBV2 | few | TRBD2
TGTGCCAGCAGCCAAGCGAGGATTGGGACAGGGGCTGACGCGAACACCGGGGAGCTGTTTTTT | CASSQARIGTGADANTGELFF | TRBJ2-2 | TRBV3-1/TRBV3-2 | . | TRBD1
TGTGCCAGCAGGCCAGGGCTGGGACAATACTACGAGCAGTACTTC | CASRPGLGQYYEQYF | TRBJ2-7 | TRBV28 | . | .
TGTGCCAGCAGTTACTTGGACAGGGCGAGATCACCCCTCCACTTT | CASSYLDRARSPLHF | TRBJ1-6 | TRBV6-6 | . | TRBD1
TGTGCCACCAGCAGAGGACAGGGCTATCAGCCCCAGCATTTT | CATSRGQGYQPQHF | TRBJ1-5 | TRBV15 | few | TRBD1
TGTGCCAGCAGCCCTGGGACAGGGTTCAATAATTCACCCCTCCACTTT | CASSPGTGFNNSPLHF | TRBJ1-6 | TRBV9 | . | TRBD1
TGTGCCAGTAGTACTACAATAATCGGGGGGCCGGGCGAGCAGTACTTC | CASSTTIIGGPGEQYF | TRBJ2-7 | TRBV19 | . | .
TGCGCCAGCAGGGCGCCGACAGGGGGGGCTTCACCCCTCCACTTT | CASRAPTGGASPLHF | TRBJ1-6 | TRBV5-1 | . | TRBD1
TGTGCCAGCAGTTTATGGGGGACAGGGGGCACCGGGGAGCTGTTTTTT | CASSLWGTGGTGELFF | TRBJ2-2 | TRBV28 | few | TRBD1
TGTGCCAGCTCACTGAATCCCCCCTCCGGGGTGGAAAAACTGTTTTTT | CASSLNPPSGVEKLFF | TRBJ1-4 | TRBV18 | . | .
TGTGCCAGCAGTTCGGGACACTGGAACACTGAAGCTTTCTTT | CASSSGHWNTEAFF | TRBJ1-1 | TRBV27 | . | .
TGTGCCAGCAGCTTCAATCAGGGGGCATGGAATCAGCCCCAGCATTTT | CASSFNQGAWNQPQHF | TRBJ1-5 | TRBV5-6 | . | TRBD1
TGTGCCAGCAGTCTCATGACCGGGACAGGGAGCTACAATGAGCAGTTCTTC | CASSLMTGTGSYNEQFF | TRBJ2-1 | TRBV6-2/TRBV6-3 | . | TRBD1
TGTGCCAGCAGCCCTCGGACAGGGAGCTACGAGCAGTACTTC | CASSPRTGSYEQYF | TRBJ2-7 | TRBV7-9 | . | TRBD1
TGCGCCAGTAAACAGGGAAGGACTGGCGCTGAAGCTTTCTTT | CASKQGRTGAEAFF | TRBJ1-1 | TRBV10-1 | . | .
TGTGCCAGCAGCCCCCGGACTAGCGGTACAGAGACCCAGTACTTC | CASSPRTSGTETQYF | TRBJ2-5 | TRBV3-1/TRBV3-2 | . | TRBD2
TGTGCCAGTAGTAAGGAGACCCCCGCGGGGGGCTACACCTTC | CASSKETPAGGYTF | TRBJ1-2 | TRBV19 | . | .
TGTGCCAGCAGTGCCAGATCCGGGGTCGGTGGAGAAAAACTGTTTTTT | CASSARSGVGGEKLFF | TRBJ1-4 | TRBV6-1 | . | .
TGCGCCAGCAGTGACCAGGGGAATCTGGACACTGAAGCTTTCTTT | CASSDQGNLDTEAFF | TRBJ1-1 | TRBV10-1 | . | .
TGTGCCATCTCACTAGTCCCGACGAACACCGGGGAGCTGTTTTTT | CAISLVPTNTGELFF | TRBJ2-2 | TRBV24-1 | . | .
TGTGCCAGCAGTCCGACTAGCGGGGGTTTATACAATGAGCAGTTCTTC | CASSPTSGGLYNEQFF | TRBJ2-1 | TRBV7-3 | . | TRBD2
TGTGCCAGCCTTTACAGGGAGAACACTGAAGCTTTCTTT | CASLYRENTEAFF | TRBJ1-1 | TRBV2 | . | .
TGTGCCAGCAGCTTTACTCTAGCGGGGGGAACAGATACGCAGTATTTT | CASSFTLAGGTDTQYF | TRBJ2-3 | TRBV5-6 | . | TRBD2
TGTGCCAGCCAAAAGGAAGCGGCGGGACAGTTCACCTACGAGCAGTACTTC | CASQKEAAGQFTYEQYF | TRBJ2-7 | TRBV7-2 | . | .
TGTGCCAGCAGTCACAGGGGGCTAGCAGATACGCAGTATTTT | CASSHRGLADTQYF | TRBJ2-3 | TRBV28 | . | TRBD1
TGTGCCAGCATTACAGGACCGAACACTGAAGCTTTCTTT | CASITGPNTEAFF | TRBJ1-1 | TRBV28 | once | .
TGTGCCAGCAGCCCGGACAGCCTTCATGAAGCTTTCTTT | CASSPDSLHEAFF | TRBJ1-1 | TRBV7-9 | . | .
TGTGCCAGCAGTCCCCACGACAGGGTCCGAGGGGGTGGCTACACCTTC | CASSPHDRVRGGGYTF | TRBJ1-2 | TRBV28 | . | TRBD1
TGTGCCAGCTCACCGGGACAGGGGGTGATAAAATATGGCTACACCTTC | CASSPGQGVIKYGYTF | TRBJ1-2 | TRBV18 | . | TRBD1
TGTGCCAGCAGTTCCTCCGGGACAGGGTATCGGGTTTACAATGAGCAGTTCTTC | CASSSSGTGYRVYNEQFF | TRBJ2-1 | TRBV28 | . | TRBD1
TGTGCCAGCACGCGGGGGTGCACCTACGAGCAGTACTTC | CASTRGCTYEQYF | TRBJ2-7 | TRBV21-1 | . | .
TGTGCCAGCAGCCCCCGGACAGTTCTCTCTGGAAACACCATATATTTT | CASSPRTVLSGNTIYF | TRBJ1-3 | TRBV14 | . | .
TGTGCCAGCTCAGCACAGGGGATTAATCATGGCTACACCTTC | CASSAQGINHGYTF | TRBJ1-2 | TRBV18 | . | TRBD1
TGTGCCAGCTCACCCTATGGACAGGGGGCGGAGGCTTTCTTT | CASSPYGQGAEAFF | TRBJ1-1 | TRBV18 | . | TRBD1
TGTGCCAGCAGCCCGGGACTAGCGGGGGGGAGCTCCTACAATGAGCAGTTCTTC | CASSPGLAGGSSYNEQFF | TRBJ2-1 | TRBV5-8 | . | TRBD2